The next 8 T cell receptor beta chains were all read from a single sample in a study of cytomegalovirus exposure and HLA in healthy donors. The study ran its PCR with 60 Vbeta and 13 Jbeta primers. The method was immunoSEQ multiplex PCR; TCRdb's version includes in-frame clones alone and lacks a portion of them. The sample includes around 150,000 clones, 65% to 85% seen only once; the top ten take 7% to 7.5%. The specimen sequenced was PBMCs. The receptor source for this set is a man between 35 and 55 years old in good health and CMV-seropositive.

The gene calls are TRBV7-2 and TRBJ2-1; D is unclear. V gave up 2 bases and J gave up 6 bases, with 8 bases separating them. This CDR3 comprises 13 residues. Germline CDR1 SGHTA, CDR2 FQGNSA. The CDR3 DNA reads TGTGCCAGCAGCTTATATGTCGGCAATGAGCAGTTCTTC. Protein product: CASSLYVGNEQFF. The whole variable domain, remainder taken from reference TRBV7-2 and TRBJ2-1, is GAGVSQSPSNKVTEKGKDVELRCDPISGHTALYWYRQSLGQGLEFLIYFQGNSAPDKSGLPSDRFSAERTGGSVSTLTIQRTQQEDSAVYLCASSLYVGNEQFFGPGTRLTVL.

The chain uses TRBV7-9 and TRBJ2-5; 8 bases are a match to TRBD1. CDR3 size: 13 residues. J was trimmed by 6 bases and V by 5 bases; bases with no gene match: 5. CDR1 and CDR2 (germline): SEHNR, FQNEAQ (reference sequence). The CDR3 DNA reads as TGTGCCAGCAGCACCTACAGGGGGAAGACCCAGTACTTC. Residues: CASSTYRGKTQYF. Supplemented by reference TRBV7-9 and TRBJ2-5, the full variable domain reads DTGVSQNPRHKITKRGQNVTFRCDPISEHNRLYWYRQTLGQGPEFLTYFQNEAQLEKSRLLSDRFSAERPKGSFSTLEIQRTEQGDSAMYLCASSTYRGKTQYFGPGTRLLVL.

The V gene is TRBV10-1, the J gene TRBJ1-1; 8 nucleotides line up with TRBD1. Germline V gene lookup returns CDR1 WNHNN and CDR2 SYGVQD (reference sequence). V shed 6 bases and J 4 bases; nucleotides not matched to a gene: 4. This CDR3 is 13 amino acids long. This CDR3 reads CASSGTGSTEAFF. DNA of the CDR3: TGCGCCAGCAGCGGGACAGGTAGCACTGAAGCTTTCTTT.

This clone occurred once. The chain links TRBV15 to TRBJ2-1; 8 bases line up with TRBD2. The V gene end was trimmed by 6 bases and the J gene end by 4 bases; junction bases not matched to a gene: 14. This CDR3 is 17 amino acids long. CDR1 is LNHNV, CDR2 YYDKDF, per germline (reference sequence). The CDR3 is CATRGPQAGELYNEQFF. The CDR3 coding sequence is TGTGCCACCAGGGGACCCCAAGCGGGGGAATTATACAATGAGCAGTTCTTC.

The J gene is TRBJ2-1, the V gene TRBV9, with D tentatively TRBD2 (7 bases). This CDR3 has 16 amino acids. Germline V lookup: CDR1 SGDLS, CDR2 YYNGEE. The germline V and J ends were trimmed by 4 bases and 4 bases, with 18 bases remaining between them. CDR3 sequence: CASSPLAGAGYNEQFF. In DNA, the CDR3 is TGTGCCAGCAGCCCTCTGGCGGGGGCTGGTTACAATGAGCAGTTCTTC. The whole variable domain, remainder taken from reference TRBV9 and TRBJ2-1, is DSGVTQTPKHLITATGQRVTLRCSPRSGDLSVYWYQQSLDQGLQFLIQYYNGEERAKGNILERFSAQQFPDLHSELNLSSLELGDSALYFCASSPLAGAGYNEQFFGPGTRLTVL.

The chain carries TRBV5-1 and TRBJ1-6; 9 bases fit TRBD1. In germline, CDR1 is SGHRS, CDR2 YFSETQ. The CDR3 is made up of 18 amino acids. V dropped 1 base and J dropped 10; count of bases not matched to a gene: 15. The CDR3 DNA follows: TGCGCCAGCAGCTTGACCCGACCGACAGGGGGAATTGAGTCACCCCTCCACTTT. This codes for CASSLTRPTGGIESPLHF.

The V and J genes are TRBV27 and TRBJ2-5; 7 bases map to TRBD1. The V gene end was trimmed by 6 bases and the J gene end by 1 base; junction bases not matched to a gene: 5. CDR1 is MNHEY and CDR2 is SMNVEV in the germline V gene (reference sequence). The CDR3 contains 14 residues. The CDR3: CASSWDSFQETQYF. For the CDR3, the DNA is TGTGCCAGCAGCTGGGACAGCTTCCAAGAGACCCAGTACTTC.

The chain links TRBV4-1 to TRBJ2-7; D call uncertain. V lost 0 bases to trimming and J lost 7 bases, with 13 bases between them. This CDR3 has 14 residues. Germline V lookup: CDR1 MGHRA, CDR2 YSYEKL. The CDR3 loop is CASSQDRAFLEQYF. The DNA of the CDR3 is TGCGCCAGCAGCCAAGATCGAGCCTTTTTAGAGCAGTACTTC.